This T cell receptor (beta chain) was captured by sequencing in a study of control samples from healthy donors and cancer patients. The CDR3 runs to 16 residues. V shed 0 bases and J shed 5 bases, with 14 bases lying between them. Per the germline V gene, CDR1 is SGHRS and CDR2 is YFSETQ. Measured with immunoSEQ multiplex PCR; TCRdb has only the in-frame clones, and not every one. The sample shows 170,000 or so clones, nearly 90% of them seen only once. Sequenced sample: blood. This TCR derives from a woman between 45 and 65 years old in good health. The genes are TRBV5-1 and TRBJ1-4; D is possibly TRBD1 (5 bases). CDR3 protein: CASSLVQGGGNEKLFF. CDR3 bases: TGCGCCAGCAGCTTGGTTCAGGGTGGAGGAAATGAAAAACTGTTTTTT.